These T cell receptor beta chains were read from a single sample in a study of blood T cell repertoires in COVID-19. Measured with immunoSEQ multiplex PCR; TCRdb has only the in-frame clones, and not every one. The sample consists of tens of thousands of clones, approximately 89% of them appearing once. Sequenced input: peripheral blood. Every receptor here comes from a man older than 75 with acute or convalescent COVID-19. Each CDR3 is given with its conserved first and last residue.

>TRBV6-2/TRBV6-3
CASSYLGLGNTGELFF
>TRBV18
CASSPSETQITGELFF
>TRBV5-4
CASSQRGTFGTNEKLFF
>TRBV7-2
CASSPRTGEAGELFF
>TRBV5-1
CASSPGQGGETQYF
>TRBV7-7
CASSSTANPTGEAFF
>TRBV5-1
CASSLSTGGEAFF
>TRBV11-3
CASSLGATANTGELFF
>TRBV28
CASSLSGTTSPLHF
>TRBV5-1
CASSLVGGTLKNIQYF
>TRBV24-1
CATSGAGTMNTEAFF
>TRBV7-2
CASSLFQGGTDTQYF
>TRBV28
CASLAGANTGELFF
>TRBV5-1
CASSLSGVGTDTQYF
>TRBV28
CASSLTGGAANYGYTF
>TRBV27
CASSPGTGSQPQHF
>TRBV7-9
CASSHGSVSSYNEQFF
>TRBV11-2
CASSFGGTDTQYF
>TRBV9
CASSIGQGEGLGYTF
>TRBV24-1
CATSEAGTYEQYF
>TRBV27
CASSLGGYGTQYF
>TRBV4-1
CASSQDPGSAGTTGELFF
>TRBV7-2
CASSRRLLGQVNSPLHF
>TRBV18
CASSPQADRNTEAFF
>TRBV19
CASRSQGNTGELFF
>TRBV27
CASRLRTDTANTEAFF
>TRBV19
CASSIRADTQYF
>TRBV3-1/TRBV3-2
CASMGLAGGNEQFF
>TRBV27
CASSLSRRSSYEQYF
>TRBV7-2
CASSLVATSSYNEQFF
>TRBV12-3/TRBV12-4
CASSPQGYRGYTF
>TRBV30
CAWSLGGDEQYF